These T cell receptor beta chains were read from a single sample in a study of blood T cell repertoires in COVID-19. Measured with immunoSEQ multiplex PCR; TCRdb has only the in-frame clones, and not every one. The sample holds over 200,000 clones, 88% seen once. What was sequenced was peripheral blood. The receptors stem from a human donor in a cohort sampled during active COVID-19. CDR3s include the opening cysteine and the closing phenylalanine or tryptophan. A D gene is named only where the DNA matches it firmly. Clone size is given for some rows only: seen once, a few or many times, or a class if the clone is expanded.

v_gene: TRBV11-2; abundance: .; j_gene: TRBJ2-7; d_gene: TRBD1; CDR3nt: TGTGCCAGCAGCTTCCGGACAGGGGAAGTGTACGAGCAGTACTTC; CDR3aa: CASSFRTGEVYEQYF
v_gene: TRBV2; abundance: .; j_gene: TRBJ2-7; d_gene: .; CDR3nt: TGTGCCAGCGGGGGGAACAGGGACAGCTACTACGAGCAGTACTTC; CDR3aa: CASGGNRDSYYEQYF
v_gene: TRBV28; abundance: .; j_gene: TRBJ1-5; d_gene: .; CDR3nt: TGTGCCAGCAGTTTATCCCCCGGGATGGGGAGCCTCGATCAGCCCCAGCATTTT; CDR3aa: CASSLSPGMGSLDQPQHF
v_gene: TRBV2; abundance: .; j_gene: TRBJ2-3; d_gene: .; CDR3nt: TGTGCCAGCAACGGGGGACGGAAAATCACAGATACGCAGTATTTT; CDR3aa: CASNGGRKITDTQYF
v_gene: TRBV7-9; abundance: few; j_gene: TRBJ1-1; d_gene: TRBD1; CDR3nt: TGTGCCATTACACAGGGGCGAACTGAAGCTTTCTTT; CDR3aa: CAITQGRTEAFF
v_gene: TRBV4-1; abundance: .; j_gene: TRBJ2-7; d_gene: .; CDR3nt: TGCGCCAGCAGCCCCCCGGGGAGCGACTACGAGCAGTACTTC; CDR3aa: CASSPPGSDYEQYF
v_gene: TRBV7-2; abundance: .; j_gene: TRBJ1-5; d_gene: TRBD1; CDR3nt: TGTGCCAGCAGGCCGGGACAGGGACTCAATCAGCCCCAGCATTTT; CDR3aa: CASRPGQGLNQPQHF
v_gene: TRBV3-1/TRBV3-2; abundance: .; j_gene: TRBJ1-3; d_gene: .; CDR3nt: TGTGCCAGCAGCCAAGATAAGTGGGGGCGCGGAAACACCATATATTTT; CDR3aa: CASSQDKWGRGNTIYF
v_gene: TRBV30; abundance: .; j_gene: TRBJ2-5; d_gene: .; CDR3nt: TGTGCCTGGAGTGGGACTTCCCAAGAGACCCAGTACTTC; CDR3aa: CAWSGTSQETQYF
v_gene: TRBV9; abundance: .; j_gene: TRBJ1-2; d_gene: TRBD1; CDR3nt: TGTGCCAGCAGAGGGGGCGGACAGAGGAACTATGGCTACACCTTC; CDR3aa: CASRGGGQRNYGYTF
v_gene: TRBV28; abundance: .; j_gene: TRBJ2-7; d_gene: TRBD1; CDR3nt: TGTGCCAGCAGCCCATATTCCTGGACAGGGGCTTACGAGCAGTACTTC; CDR3aa: CASSPYSWTGAYEQYF
v_gene: TRBV25-1; abundance: .; j_gene: TRBJ2-7; d_gene: TRBD2; CDR3nt: TGTGCCAGCAGTGATGGGACTAGCGGGGGGAGAAGCTCCTACGAGCAGTACTTC; CDR3aa: CASSDGTSGGRSSYEQYF
v_gene: TRBV27; abundance: few; j_gene: TRBJ1-6; d_gene: .; CDR3nt: TGTGCCAGCAGTTTGGGACCTGGGAGGGCCCTCCACTTT; CDR3aa: CASSLGPGRALHF
v_gene: TRBV25-1; abundance: .; j_gene: TRBJ2-5; d_gene: TRBD1; CDR3nt: TGTGCCAGCATTGAAAGGGGACAGGGGGGAGAGACCCAGTACTTC; CDR3aa: CASIERGQGGETQYF
v_gene: TRBV5-6; abundance: once; j_gene: TRBJ2-7; d_gene: TRBD1; CDR3nt: TGTGCCAGCTGCATTCAGGGGGCGTATTACGAGCAGTACTTC; CDR3aa: CASCIQGAYYEQYF
v_gene: TRBV6-5; abundance: .; j_gene: TRBJ1-1; d_gene: TRBD1; CDR3nt: TGTGCCCTGGGAAGGGACAGTGGGACTGAAGCTTTCTTT; CDR3aa: CALGRDSGTEAFF
v_gene: TRBV12-3/TRBV12-4; abundance: .; j_gene: TRBJ1-2; d_gene: TRBD1; CDR3nt: TGTGCCAGCAGTTTACAGGGGGGCTATGGCTACACCTTC; CDR3aa: CASSLQGGYGYTF
v_gene: TRBV15; abundance: .; j_gene: TRBJ2-2; d_gene: TRBD2; CDR3nt: TGTGCCACCAGCAGAGAACTAGCGGGCGCCGGGGAGCTGTTTTTT; CDR3aa: CATSRELAGAGELFF
v_gene: TRBV20-1; abundance: .; j_gene: TRBJ1-5; d_gene: .; CDR3nt: TGCAGTGCTAGTCCGGGACAAATAAATCAGCCCCAGCATTTT; CDR3aa: CSASPGQINQPQHF
v_gene: TRBV5-5; abundance: .; j_gene: TRBJ2-3; d_gene: .; CDR3nt: TGTGCCAGCAGCCTACAGGGTCGGGTTTCCACAGATACGCAGTATTTT; CDR3aa: CASSLQGRVSTDTQYF
v_gene: TRBV5-1; abundance: .; j_gene: TRBJ2-6; d_gene: .; CDR3nt: TGCGCCAGCAGCCCTTCATCAGGGCCCGCCTCTGGGGCCAACGTCCTGACTTTC; CDR3aa: CASSPSSGPASGANVLTF
v_gene: TRBV7-6; abundance: once; j_gene: TRBJ2-1; d_gene: .; CDR3nt: TGTGCCAGCAGCTTAGGGGGCGTTGGAGCCTACAATGAGCAGTTCTTC; CDR3aa: CASSLGGVGAYNEQFF
v_gene: TRBV7-3; abundance: few; j_gene: TRBJ2-1; d_gene: TRBD1; CDR3nt: TGTGCCAGCAGCTTAGGTTCGTGGACAGGGGGCAACAATGAGCAGTTCTTC; CDR3aa: CASSLGSWTGGNNEQFF
v_gene: TRBV6-6; abundance: .; j_gene: TRBJ1-2; d_gene: .; CDR3nt: TGTGCCAGCAGTTACTTCGGGGACACAGACAACTATGGCTACACCTTC; CDR3aa: CASSYFGDTDNYGYTF
v_gene: TRBV28; abundance: .; j_gene: TRBJ1-2; d_gene: .; CDR3nt: TGTGCCAGTTCTCGGGGCTATGGCTACACCTTC; CDR3aa: CASSRGYGYTF
v_gene: TRBV4-1; abundance: .; j_gene: TRBJ2-1; d_gene: TRBD2; CDR3nt: TGCGCCAGCAGCCCCTCTAGCGGGAGGGCCGGTGAGCAGTTCTTC; CDR3aa: CASSPSSGRAGEQFF
v_gene: TRBV5-1; abundance: .; j_gene: TRBJ1-1; d_gene: .; CDR3nt: TGCGCCAGCAGCTGGGGGCAGGGAGAAGCTTTCTTT; CDR3aa: CASSWGQGEAFF
v_gene: TRBV27; abundance: .; j_gene: TRBJ2-7; d_gene: TRBD1; CDR3nt: TGTGCCAGCAGTTTTGACAGGGGTTGGGAGCAGTACTTC; CDR3aa: CASSFDRGWEQYF
v_gene: TRBV4-2; abundance: .; j_gene: TRBJ1-5; d_gene: TRBD1; CDR3nt: TGTGCCAGCAGCCAAAAAGCCCAGGGGGCCGGTCAGCCCCAGCATTTT; CDR3aa: CASSQKAQGAGQPQHF
v_gene: TRBV19; abundance: .; j_gene: TRBJ2-7; d_gene: TRBD1; CDR3nt: TGTGCCAGTAGTCCGAGGACAGGGGGCTCCTACGAGCAGTACTTC; CDR3aa: CASSPRTGGSYEQYF
v_gene: TRBV18; abundance: .; j_gene: TRBJ2-7; d_gene: .; CDR3nt: TGTGCCAGCTCACGGCAGGGGGAGGTCCACGAGCAGTACTTC; CDR3aa: CASSRQGEVHEQYF
v_gene: TRBV5-1; abundance: .; j_gene: TRBJ2-7; d_gene: TRBD1; CDR3nt: TGCGCCAGCACCCCATTGACAGGGTCCTACGAGCAGTACTTC; CDR3aa: CASTPLTGSYEQYF
v_gene: TRBV6-5; abundance: once; j_gene: TRBJ2-6; d_gene: .; CDR3nt: TGTGCCAGCTCTACCCTCTCTGGGGCCAACGTCCTGACTTTC; CDR3aa: CASSTLSGANVLTF
v_gene: TRBV4-2; abundance: .; j_gene: TRBJ2-7; d_gene: TRBD2; CDR3nt: TGTGCCAGCAGCCAAGAGGGCAGCGGGAGCGGATACGAGCAGTACTTC; CDR3aa: CASSQEGSGSGYEQYF
v_gene: TRBV5-5; abundance: .; j_gene: TRBJ1-1; d_gene: .; CDR3nt: TGTGCCAGCAGCTTGGCCCCAGACACTGAAGCTTTCTTT; CDR3aa: CASSLAPDTEAFF
v_gene: TRBV14; abundance: few; j_gene: TRBJ1-1; d_gene: TRBD1; CDR3nt: TGTGCCAGCAGCCAACGGGGACAGGGAGCCTTCTTT; CDR3aa: CASSQRGQGAFF
v_gene: TRBV2; abundance: .; j_gene: TRBJ2-7; d_gene: TRBD2; CDR3nt: TGTGCCAGCAGTGGGGAGGGGAGCTCCTACGAGCAGTACTTC; CDR3aa: CASSGEGSSYEQYF
v_gene: TRBV24-1; abundance: .; j_gene: TRBJ2-1; d_gene: .; CDR3nt: TGTGCCACCAGTGATTCTACAGCAAAGTACAATGAGCAGTTCTTC; CDR3aa: CATSDSTAKYNEQFF
v_gene: TRBV28; abundance: .; j_gene: TRBJ2-1; d_gene: TRBD2; CDR3nt: TGTGCCAGCAGGGAAGGAATAGCGGGAGCAGGGGCCTACAATGAGCAGTTCTTC; CDR3aa: CASREGIAGAGAYNEQFF
v_gene: TRBV10-3; abundance: .; j_gene: TRBJ1-6; d_gene: TRBD1; CDR3nt: TGTGCCACCAGAGACAGGGCCTCTAATTCACCCCTCCACTTT; CDR3aa: CATRDRASNSPLHF
v_gene: TRBV19; abundance: .; j_gene: TRBJ2-7; d_gene: .; CDR3nt: TGTGCCAGTAGTATATATCCAGGGACCTACGAGCAGTACTTC; CDR3aa: CASSIYPGTYEQYF
v_gene: TRBV6-1; abundance: .; j_gene: TRBJ1-2; d_gene: .; CDR3nt: TGTGCCAGCAGTGGACATACAGGGAGAACTAACTATGGCTACACCTTC; CDR3aa: CASSGHTGRTNYGYTF